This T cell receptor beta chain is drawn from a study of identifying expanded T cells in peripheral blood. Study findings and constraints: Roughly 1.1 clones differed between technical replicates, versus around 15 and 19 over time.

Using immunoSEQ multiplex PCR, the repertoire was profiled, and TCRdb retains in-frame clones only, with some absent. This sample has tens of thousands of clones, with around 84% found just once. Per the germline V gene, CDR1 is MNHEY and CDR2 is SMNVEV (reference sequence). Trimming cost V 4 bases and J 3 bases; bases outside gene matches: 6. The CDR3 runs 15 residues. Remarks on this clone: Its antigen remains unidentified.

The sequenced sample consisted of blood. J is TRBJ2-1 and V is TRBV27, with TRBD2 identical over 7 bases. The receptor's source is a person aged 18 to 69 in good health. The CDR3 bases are TGTGCCAGCAGTTCTGCGGGAGTACGCTACAATGAGCAGTTCTTC. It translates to CASSSAGVRYNEQFF.